Sequencing of this T cell receptor (beta chain) was carried out in a study of response to subunit inactivated influenza vaccine. This clonotype was counted a few times. What it recognizes is unknown. In TCRdb, the RT-PCR reads were re-called with MiXCR into one record per CDR3 protein. The sample lists hundreds of thousands of distinct CDR3 sequences, approximately 17% occurring once. Study-level findings and limits: A suggestion made by the authors is that each seasonal influenza vaccination recruits few new T cells.

Germline lookup yields CDR1 MNHEY and CDR2 SVGEGT. This CDR3 contains 20 residues. Between the trimmed V and J ends, which lost 3 bases and 0 bases, there was a span of 26 bases. The rearrangement uses TRBV6-2 or TRBV6-3 and TRBJ1-1; D is perhaps TRBD1 (5 bases). Here the sequenced sample was PBMCs from blood, taken roughly 5 days after vaccination. This receptor was obtained from a man aged 45-65 years who received an inactivated influenza vaccine. CDR3 DNA: TGTGCCAGCAGTTATCCCCAGGATATCATCTGGCCAGGGATGAACACTGAAGCTTTCTTT. It translates to CASSYPQDIIWPGMNTEAFF.